Sequencing of this T cell receptor beta chain was carried out in a study of shared clonotypes between healthy human individuals. About the study: A donor's plate count was three for CD4 naive and three for CD4 memory; CD8 naive had two and CD8 memory one.

This CDR3 has 14 residues. Trimming cost V 2 bases and J 8 bases, with 13 bases left between them. The V gene's germline CDR1 is SGHDT and CDR2 YYEEEE. On this clone itself: The antigen is not known.

The repertoire was sequenced with immunoSEQ multiplex PCR; TCRdb's copy has only in-frame clones and lacks some. Among around 2,000,000 clones listed, roughly 96% were seen once. Study-level points and caveats: Compared with clonotypes that all four donors shared, non-shared clonotypes had lower generation probabilities. At large depth, rarefaction still showed sorted-subset sequencing to be incomplete. Clonotype sharing across a few donors was observed for roughly 5% of naive CD4 clonotypes.

The specimen sequenced was naive CD4+ T cells sorted from blood. Noted subset: CD45RA+ positively selected. The clonotype was recovered from a man between 18 and 35 years old in good health. The rearrangement joins TRBV5-6 to TRBJ1-4; tentative D call: TRBD1 (5 bases). The CDR3 DNA follows: TGTGCCAGCAGCTTCACCTTGGGGGGAGAAAAACTGTTTTTT. Its translation is CASSFTLGGEKLFF. The full variable domain, completed using reference TRBV5-6 and TRBJ1-4, is DAGVTQSPTHLIKTRGQQVTLRCSPKSGHDTVSWYQQALGQGPQFIFQYYEEEERQRGNFPDRFSGHQFPNYSSELNVNALLLGDSALYLCASSFTLGGEKLFFGSGTQLSVL.